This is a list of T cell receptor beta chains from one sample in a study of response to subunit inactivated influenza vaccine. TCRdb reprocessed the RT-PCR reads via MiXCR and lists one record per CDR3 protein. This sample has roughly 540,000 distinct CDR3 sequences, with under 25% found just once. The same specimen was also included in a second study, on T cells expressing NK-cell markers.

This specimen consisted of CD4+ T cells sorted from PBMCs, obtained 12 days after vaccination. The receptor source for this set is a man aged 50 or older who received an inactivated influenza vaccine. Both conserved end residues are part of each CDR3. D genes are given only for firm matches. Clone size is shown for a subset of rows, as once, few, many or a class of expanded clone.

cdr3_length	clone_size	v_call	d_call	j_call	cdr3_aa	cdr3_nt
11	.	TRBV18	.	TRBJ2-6	CASSSDYVLTF	TGTGCCAGCTCGTCGGACTACGTCCTGACTTTC
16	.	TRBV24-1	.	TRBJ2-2	CATSDSHGFLTGELFF	TGTGCCACCAGTGATTCCCATGGATTTCTTACCGGGGAGCTGTTTTTT
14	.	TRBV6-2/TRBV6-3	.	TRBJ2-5	CASSLRTVQETQYF	TGTGCCAGCAGTCTACGGACGGTCCAAGAGACCCAGTACTTC
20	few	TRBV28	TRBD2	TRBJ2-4	CASSLALAGGLSDAKNIQYF	TGTGCCAGCAGTTTGGCTCTAGCGGGAGGGCTAAGTGATGCCAAAAACATTCAGTACTTC
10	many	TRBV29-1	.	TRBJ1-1	CSAQNTEAFF	TGCAGCGCCCAGAACACTGAAGCTTTCTTT
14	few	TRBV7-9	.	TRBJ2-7	CASSLIGADYEQYF	TGTGCCAGCAGCTTAATAGGGGCAGATTACGAGCAGTACTTC
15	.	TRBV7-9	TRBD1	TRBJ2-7	CASSSSGTGVSEQYF	TGTGCCAGCAGCTCGTCCGGGACAGGGGTGTCCGAGCAGTACTTC
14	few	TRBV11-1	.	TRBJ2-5	CASSLAGDQETQYF	TGTGCCAGCAGCTTAGCCGGGGACCAAGAGACCCAGTACTTC
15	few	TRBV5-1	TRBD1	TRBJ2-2	CASSWTGGNTGELFF	TGCGCCAGCAGCTGGACAGGGGGAAACACCGGGGAGCTGTTTTTT
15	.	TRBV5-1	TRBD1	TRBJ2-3	CASRRQGVRSDTQYF	TGCGCCAGCAGAAGACAGGGTGTACGTTCAGATACGCAGTATTTT
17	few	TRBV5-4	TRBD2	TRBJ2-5	CASSLHVLAGGSETQYF	TGTGCCAGCAGCTTGCATGTCCTAGCGGGAGGGTCGGAGACCCAGTACTTC
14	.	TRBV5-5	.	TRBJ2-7	CASSPEAQTYEQYF	TGTGCCAGCAGCCCGGAGGCGCAGACCTACGAGCAGTACTTC
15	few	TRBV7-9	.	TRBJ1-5	CASSPPGTLNQPQHF	TGTGCCAGCAGCCCCCCGGGGACCCTAAATCAGCCCCAGCATTTT
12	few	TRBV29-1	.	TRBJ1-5	CSAGHSNQPQHF	TGCAGCGCCGGACATAGCAATCAGCCCCAGCATTTT
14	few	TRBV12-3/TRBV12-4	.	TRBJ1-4	CASSLAGGHEKLFF	TGTGCCAGCAGTTTAGCCGGGGGCCATGAAAAACTGTTTTTT
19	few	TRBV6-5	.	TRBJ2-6	CASSYSTVWRISGANVLTF	TGTGCCAGCAGTTACTCAACCGTATGGCGGATCTCTGGGGCCAACGTCCTGACTTTC
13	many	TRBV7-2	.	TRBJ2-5	CASSPRTQETQYF	TGTGCCAGCAGCCCAAGGACCCAAGAGACCCAGTACTTC
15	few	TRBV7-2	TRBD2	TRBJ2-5	CASSILAGLQETQYF	TGTGCCAGCAGCATACTAGCGGGGCTCCAAGAGACCCAGTACTTC
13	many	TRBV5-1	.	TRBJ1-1	CASSLHRDTEAFF	TGCGCCAGCAGCTTGCATAGAGACACTGAAGCTTTCTTT
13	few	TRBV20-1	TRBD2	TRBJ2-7	CSAKREWSYEQYF	TGCAGTGCTAAGCGGGAGTGGTCCTACGAGCAGTACTTC
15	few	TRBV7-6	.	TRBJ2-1	CASSASVHLYNEQFF	TGTGCCAGCAGCGCTAGCGTCCACCTTTACAATGAGCAGTTCTTC
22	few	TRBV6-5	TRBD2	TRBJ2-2	CASSYSSGTSGGPGTATGELFF	TGTGCCAGCAGTTACTCATCCGGGACTAGCGGGGGCCCAGGCACAGCCACCGGGGAGCTGTTTTTT
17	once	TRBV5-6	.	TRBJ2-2	CASSLSYRVAIAGELFF	TGTGCCAGCAGCTTAAGTTACAGGGTAGCAATCGCCGGGGAGCTGTTTTTT
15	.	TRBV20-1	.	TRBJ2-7	CSARDQAPSSYEQYF	TGCAGTGCTAGAGATCAGGCACCTAGCTCCTACGAGCAGTACTTC
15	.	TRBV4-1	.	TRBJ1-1	CASSPIGQHSTEAFF	TGCGCCAGCAGCCCAATCGGACAGCACAGCACTGAAGCTTTCTTT
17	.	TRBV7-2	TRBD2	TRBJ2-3	CASSLRLAGIGTDTQYF	TGTGCCAGCAGCCTGCGACTAGCGGGCATTGGCACAGATACGCAGTATTTT
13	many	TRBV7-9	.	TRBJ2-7	CASGTGTLYEQYF	TGTGCCAGCGGAACAGGGACACTTTACGAGCAGTACTTC
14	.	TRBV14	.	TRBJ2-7	CASSQGPRSYEQYF	TGTGCCAGCAGCCAAGGGCCCCGGTCCTACGAGCAGTACTTC
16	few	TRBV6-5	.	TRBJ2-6	CASSYSLFSGANVLTF	TGTGCCAGCAGTTACTCGCTATTCTCTGGGGCCAACGTCCTGACTTTC
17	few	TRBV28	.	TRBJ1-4	CASTRTALLATNEKLFF	TGTGCCAGCACAAGGACAGCTCTCCTTGCAACTAATGAAAAACTGTTTTTT
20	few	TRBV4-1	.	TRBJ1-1	CASSQGVVWAGRRMNTEAFF	TGCGCCAGCAGCCAAGGCGTCGTTTGGGCAGGGAGGAGGATGAACACTGAAGCTTTCTTT
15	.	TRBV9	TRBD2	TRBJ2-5	CASSVSWGGSGTQYF	TGTGCCAGCAGCGTCTCCTGGGGGGGATCAGGGACCCAGTACTTC
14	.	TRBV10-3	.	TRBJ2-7	CAISQPVLGYEQYF	TGTGCCATCAGCCAACCGGTCCTGGGGTACGAGCAGTACTTC
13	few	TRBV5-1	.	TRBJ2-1	CASSLETRNEQFF	TGCGCCAGCAGCTTGGAGACTCGCAATGAGCAGTTCTTC
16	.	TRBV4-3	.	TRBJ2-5	CASSQGSTGRRETQYF	TGCGCCAGCAGCCAAGGATCAACAGGTCGTCGGGAGACCCAGTACTTC
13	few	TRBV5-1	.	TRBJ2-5	CASSKDQQETQYF	TGCGCCAGCAGCAAAGACCAACAAGAGACCCAGTACTTC
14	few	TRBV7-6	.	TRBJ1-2	CASSPGTDALGYTF	TGTGCCAGCAGCCCAGGGACGGACGCATTAGGCTACACCTTC
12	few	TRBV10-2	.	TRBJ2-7	CASSVLAYEQYF	TGCGCCAGCAGTGTTTTGGCCTACGAGCAGTACTTC
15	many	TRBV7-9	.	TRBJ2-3	CASSLTRLGSDTQYF	TGTGCCAGCAGCTTAACCAGACTAGGGTCAGATACGCAGTATTTT
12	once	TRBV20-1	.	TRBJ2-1	CSARDLWLERFF	TGCAGTGCTAGAGATCTTTGGTTGGAGCGGTTCTTC
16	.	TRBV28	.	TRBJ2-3	CASSFLRASELDTQYF	TGTGCCAGCAGTTTTCTACGGGCTTCAGAATTAGATACGCAGTATTTT
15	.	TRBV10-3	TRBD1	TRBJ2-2	CAISEDRVRAGELFF	TGTGCCATCAGTGAGGACAGGGTACGAGCCGGGGAGCTGTTTTTT
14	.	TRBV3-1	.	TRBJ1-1	CASSLGAKGTEAFF	TGTGCCAGCAGCCTGGGGGCAAAAGGAACTGAAGCTTTCTTT
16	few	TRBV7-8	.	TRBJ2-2	CASSLRESGNTGELFF	TGTGCCAGCAGCTTAAGGGAAAGCGGAAACACCGGGGAGCTGTTTTTT
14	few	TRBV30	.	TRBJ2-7	CAWSVLSGADEQYF	TGTGCCTGGAGTGTACTGTCCGGGGCGGACGAGCAGTACTTC
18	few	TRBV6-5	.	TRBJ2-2	CASSYSRASGVNTGELFF	TGTGCCAGCAGTTACTCGAGAGCGTCGGGGGTTAACACCGGGGAGCTGTTTTTT
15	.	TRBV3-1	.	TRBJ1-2	CASSQDTTGGYGYTF	TGTGCCAGCAGCCAAGATACGACGGGCGGCTATGGCTACACCTTC
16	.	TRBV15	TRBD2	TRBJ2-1	CATSSLRGTSGNEQFF	TGTGCCACCAGCAGCCTTCGGGGGACTAGCGGTAATGAGCAGTTCTTC
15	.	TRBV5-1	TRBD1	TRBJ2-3	CASSLGAAGGNTQYF	TGCGCCAGCAGCTTGGGCGCGGCAGGGGGCAATACGCAGTATTTT
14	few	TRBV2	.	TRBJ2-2	CASSDDRGVGELFF	TGTGCCAGCAGTGACGATAGAGGGGTCGGGGAGCTGTTTTTT
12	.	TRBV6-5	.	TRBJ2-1	CASSQPPNEQFF	TGTGCCAGCAGCCAACCCCCCAATGAGCAGTTCTTC
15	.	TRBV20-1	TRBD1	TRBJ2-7	CSVTLPGQGNDEQYF	TGCAGTGTCACCCTCCCGGGACAGGGGAATGACGAGCAGTACTTC
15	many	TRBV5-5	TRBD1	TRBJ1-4	CASSLPGQGGEKLFF	TGTGCCAGCAGCCTACCGGGACAGGGTGGTGAAAAACTGTTTTTT
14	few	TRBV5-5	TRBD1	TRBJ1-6	CASSSRTGGPTSHF	TGTGCCAGCAGCTCTAGGACAGGGGGCCCTACGTCTCACTTT
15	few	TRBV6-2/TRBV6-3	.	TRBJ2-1	CASSYRPGSEGEQFF	TGTGCCAGCAGTTACCGGCCGGGATCGGAAGGTGAGCAGTTCTTC
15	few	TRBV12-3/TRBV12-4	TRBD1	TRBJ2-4	CASSLLGQGKNIQYF	TGTGCCAGCAGTTTACTGGGACAGGGTAAAAACATTCAGTACTTC
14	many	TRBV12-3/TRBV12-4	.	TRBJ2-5	CASSLDGGRETQYF	TGTGCCAGCAGTTTGGACGGGGGTCGTGAGACCCAGTACTTC
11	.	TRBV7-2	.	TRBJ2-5	CAGSLTETQYF	TGTGCCGGCAGCTTGACGGAGACCCAGTACTTC
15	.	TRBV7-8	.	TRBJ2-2	CASSLGRGRTGELFF	TGTGCCAGCAGCTTAGGGCGGGGTCGGACCGGGGAGCTGTTTTTT
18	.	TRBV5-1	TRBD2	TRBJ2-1	CASSLLPSAGARGNEQFF	TGCGCCAGCAGCTTACTCCCATCAGCGGGGGCTCGAGGCAATGAGCAGTTCTTC